This paragraph covers one T cell receptor beta chain sequence. The source of the sample is a study of blood T cell repertoires in COVID-19. Original methodology: Scientists estimated how many nucleated cells there were by amplifying reference gene primers. The data were produced by immunoSEQ multiplex PCR, yet TCRdb's version contains in-frame clones alone and is incomplete. V and J calls plus clone size are reproduced from that table; the DNA served to infer D and trimming. The sample yields a few hundred thousand clones, more than 70% seen once. CDR1 is MNHEY and CDR2 is SVGAGI in the germline V gene. The V and J ends lost 0 bases and 8 bases respectively, with 7 bases between them. CDR3 length equals 13 residues.

The sequenced material came from PBMCs or T cells enriched from blood (not recorded which). The genes are TRBV6-5 and TRBJ1-4; D is uncertain. The receptor comes from a woman aged 40 to 55 with acute COVID-19. The CDR3: CASSYSFGEKLFF. The CDR3 DNA reads TGTGCCAGCAGTTACTCGTTTGGCGAAAAACTGTTTTTT.